The 24 T cell receptor beta chains below were found in one sample sequenced in a study of neurological immune-mediated disorders. Time point in this sample: longitudinal time-point 1 (baseline). Each CDR3 protein gets one entry after TCRdb re-called the 5' RACE reads with MiXCR. The sample shows some 49,000 distinct CDR3 sequences, 9% to 10% of them seen only once. Sequenced input: PBMCs. These receptors originate from a woman in her thirties or forties in good health.

This clonotype was observed many times. This chain links TRBV10-3 with TRBJ1-4; TRBD1 matches 7 bases. J gave up 1 base and V 10 bases, and 15 bases lay outside the gene matches. In germline, CDR1 is ENHRY, CDR2 SYGVKD. The CDR3 covers 17 residues. The CDR3 DNA sequence: TGTGCCACCCAGGGACAGACCCCGCCGGGAACTAATGAAAAACTGTTTTTT. Protein product: CATQGQTPPGTNEKLFF.

Notes on this clonotype: A much larger clone sits a single nucleotide away, making a read error possible. This sequence joins TRBV20-1 and TRBJ2-7; 8 bases fit TRBD1. Germline V gene sequence: CDR1 DFQATT, CDR2 SNEGSKA (reference sequence). The CDR3 covers 11 residues. CDR3 DNA sequence: TGCTCAGGACAGGGCTTTATCGAGCAGTACTTC. Its protein product is CSGQGFIEQYF.

In its sample, this clonotype was seen a few times. V usage is TRBV15 and J usage is TRBJ1-1; the D is unclear. Germline V gene lookup returns CDR1 LNHNV and CDR2 YYDKDF (reference sequence). The CDR3 length is 15 residues. The V and J ends lost 2 bases and 1 base respectively, with 11 bases between them. CDR3 sequence: CATSRSFMPNTEAFF. DNA for the CDR3: TGTGCCACCAGCAGATCGTTTATGCCGAACACTGAAGCTTTCTTT.

This clonotype has at least ten counts. The chain recombines TRBV11-1 with TRBJ2-5, with a weak D call TRBD1 (6 bases). This CDR3 has 14 amino acids. From germline, CDR1 is SGHAT and CDR2 FQDESV (reference sequence). V was shortened by 3 bases and J by 5 bases, with 13 bases between the two germline ends. The CDR3 region has the DNA TGTGCCAGCAGCTTGGTGAGAGGGGGTGAGACCCAGTACTTC. Translated: CASSLVRGGETQYF.

This clonotype was recorded at least ten times. CDR3 in amino acids: CASSQPAGGPLYNEQFF. CDR3 nucleotides: TGTGCCAGCAGCCAACCCGCCGGGGGACCTCTTTACAATGAGCAGTTCTTC. This sequence joins TRBV4-2 and TRBJ2-1; D is perhaps TRBD2 (6 bases). The ends were cut back, 2 bases at V and 4 bases at J, with 18 bases in the middle. Germline CDR1 LGHNA, CDR2 YNFKEQ. The CDR3 runs 17 residues.

The chain recombines TRBV30 with TRBJ1-1, with a tentative D call TRBD1 (5 bases). CDR1 and CDR2 (germline): GTSNPN, SVGIG (reference sequence). Trimming stripped 3 bases from V and 4 bases from J, with 15 bases between. The CDR3 has 14 amino acids. CDR3 sequence: CAWSSTAHGTEAFF. The CDR3 coding sequence is TGTGCCTGGAGCTCGACAGCCCATGGCACTGAAGCTTTCTTT.

This clonotype was seen repeatedly, ten times or more. The chain combines TRBV24-1 with TRBJ1-1; no reliable D call. The CDR3 contains 11 residues. V lost 6 bases, J lost 5 bases, and 6 bases lay in between. Per the germline V gene, CDR1 is KGHDR and CDR2 is SFDVKD. The CDR3 nucleotides are TGTGCCACCAGTATCGGAACTGAAGCTTTCTTT. It translates to CATSIGTEAFF.

This clonotype showed up many times. The chain couples TRBV12-3 or TRBV12-4 to TRBJ1-2; 7 nucleotides agree with TRBD1. The CDR3 has 15 residues. V gave up 5 bases and J gave up 3 bases; unmatched junction bases: 9. The CDR3 coding sequence is TGTGCCAGCAGTCCACAAAACAGGGGATACTATGGCTACACCTTC. Residues: CASSPQNRGYYGYTF.

This clonotype was detected many times. The gene calls are TRBV6-5 and TRBJ1-2; no reliable D call. The CDR3 sequence is 14 residues long. Per germline, CDR1 MNHEY and CDR2 SVGAGI. Trimming removed 7 bases from V and 4 bases from J, with 16 bases in between. In nucleotides, the CDR3 is TGTGCCAGCACCTTAACCCGGTTCGGCTATGGCTACACCTTC. Residues: CASTLTRFGYGYTF.

This clonotype was counted ten times or more. The chain uses TRBV4-3 and TRBJ2-5, with unresolved D. The germline V gene has CDR1 LGHNA and CDR2 YSLEER. V lost 3 bases and J lost 2, with 7 bases in between. The CDR3 extends over 13 amino acids. CDR3 DNA: TGCGCCAGCAGCCAGCTACTTCAAGAGACCCAGTACTTC. It encodes CASSQLLQETQYF.

In this sample, this clonotype turned up many times. The chain combines TRBV20-1 with TRBJ1-2; 7 bases match TRBD1. After removal of 5 bases from V and 4 bases from J, the junction contained 7 bases not matched to a gene. Germline CDR1 is DFQATT and CDR2 is SNEGSKA (reference sequence). There are 13 residues in the CDR3. CDR3 loop: CSAGPTGPYGYTF. Written as DNA, the CDR3 is TGCAGTGCTGGCCCGACAGGGCCCTATGGCTACACCTTC.

This clonotype was counted many times. This chain links TRBV5-5 with TRBJ1-5, with 7 bases fitting TRBD1. Germline loops: CDR1 SGHKS, CDR2 YYEKEE (reference sequence). V lost 0 bases and J lost 6; bases outside the gene matches: 6. The CDR3 extends over 15 amino acids. The CDR3 DNA reads as TGTGCCAGCAGCTTGGAGAGACAGGGCTCTCAGCCCCAGCATTTT. Protein: CASSLERQGSQPQHF.

There are many counts of this clonotype. The chain carries TRBV7-2 and TRBJ1-2, with 7 bases identical to TRBD1. Germline V gene lookup returns CDR1 SGHTA and CDR2 FQGNSA. The CDR3 runs 17 residues. J gave up 1 base and V 4 bases, and 12 bases lay outside the gene matches. This chain's CDR3 is CASSSAGTATFNYGYTF. In DNA form, the CDR3 reads TGTGCCAGCAGCTCCGCCGGGACAGCTACTTTTAACTATGGCTACACCTTC.

This clonotype was found many times. V and J are TRBV29-1 and TRBJ1-1; 10 bases match TRBD1. The germline V gene encodes CDR1 SQVTM and CDR2 ANQGSEA. The CDR3 consists of 13 residues. With 4 bases clipped from V and 1 base from J, the junction kept 0 bases outside the gene matches. The CDR3 protein is CSVGDRGNTEAFF. In DNA form, the CDR3 reads TGCAGCGTTGGGGACAGGGGGAACACTGAAGCTTTCTTT.

With regard to this clonotype: This may be a read error, as it is one base from a much larger clone. CDR3 sequence: CAIRADRTRYEQYF. CDR3 coding DNA: TGTGCCATCAGGGCGGACAGGACAAGGTACGAGCAGTACTTC. The V gene is TRBV10-3, the J gene TRBJ2-7; 7 nucleotides agree with TRBD1. This CDR3 comprises 14 residues. Germline values: CDR1 ENHRY, CDR2 SYGVKD. The V gene end was trimmed by 6 bases and the J gene end by 4 bases; junction bases not matched to a gene: 9.

In its sample, this clonotype was seen a few times. The chain couples TRBV29-1 to TRBJ1-2; TRBD1 matches 7 bases. The germline CDR1 and CDR2 sequences are SQVTM and ANQGSEA. V was clipped by 6 bases and J by 2 bases; unmatched bases: 3. The CDR3 runs to 12 residues. The CDR3 protein is CSVAGQNYGYTF. The CDR3 bases are TGCAGCGTGGCGGGACAGAACTATGGCTACACCTTC.

Many counts were recorded for this clonotype. CDR3 region: CASSQEQGDVWVDSNQPQHF. The CDR3 DNA reads TGCGCCAGCAGCCAAGAACAGGGGGACGTTTGGGTGGATAGCAATCAGCCCCAGCATTTT. The rearrangement joins TRBV4-1 to TRBJ1-5; TRBD1 matches 8 bases. This CDR3 has 20 amino acids. The trim removed 0 bases at V and 0 bases at J, leaving 13 bases unmatched. Germline V gene data show CDR1 as MGHRA and CDR2 as YSYEKL.

The rearrangement joins TRBV7-3 to TRBJ2-3; D tentatively reads TRBD1 or TRBD2 (5 bases each). Trimming pared 1 base from V and 1 base from J, leaving 21 bases between. Germline lookup yields CDR1 SGHTA and CDR2 FQGTGA. This CDR3 is built from 19 residues. The CDR3 loop reads CASSLSSGTKDKRTDTQYF. The CDR3 DNA sequence: TGTGCCAGCAGCTTAAGTTCCGGGACCAAAGATAAACGCACAGATACGCAGTATTTT.

This chain links TRBV30 with TRBJ1-1, with no clear D. The length of the CDR3 is 12 residues. Trimming pared 4 bases from V and 1 base from J, leaving 7 bases between. The germline gives CDR1 GTSNPN, CDR2 SVGIG (reference sequence). This chain's CDR3 is CAWMKENTEAFF. CDR3 DNA: TGTGCCTGGATGAAGGAGAACACTGAAGCTTTCTTT.

This clonotype has at least ten counts. This chain connects TRBV24-1 to TRBJ1-4, with D possibly being TRBD1 (5 bases). The CDR3 runs 17 residues. The V and J ends lost 4 bases and 0 bases respectively, with 14 bases between them. CDR1 and CDR2 from the germline V gene are KGHDR and SFDVKD. This CDR3 is CATSEPSGTATNEKLFF. CDR3 nucleotide sequence: TGTGCCACCAGTGAGCCGTCGGGGACTGCAACTAATGAAAAACTGTTTTTT.

This clonotype was counted many times. This chain connects TRBV5-1 to TRBJ2-7; possibly TRBD1 or TRBD2 for D (5 bases each). CDR1 and CDR2 (germline): SGHRS, YFSETQ. V was pared by 4 bases and J by 7 bases, with 18 bases between. There are 14 residues in the CDR3. Here the CDR3 DNA reads TGCGCCAGCAGCGGGGGAACAGTCAGAGGGGAGCAGTACTTC. Encoded protein: CASSGGTVRGEQYF.

This clonotype was found many times. The chain recombines TRBV29-1 with TRBJ2-1, with 10 bases matching TRBD2. The CDR3 has 14 amino acids. In germline, CDR1 is SQVTM, CDR2 ANQGSEA. V gave up 3 bases and J gave up 6 bases; unmatched junction bases: 5. This CDR3 is CSVDVLAGVNEQFF. CDR3 DNA: TGCAGCGTTGATGTCCTAGCGGGAGTCAATGAGCAGTTCTTC.

The sample holds many counts of this clonotype. The chain recombines TRBV29-1 with TRBJ1-2; 8 positions agree with TRBD1. This CDR3 has 12 residues. Losses at the gene ends were 4 bases for V and 8 bases for J; bases not matched to a gene: 6. Germline CDR1 SQVTM, CDR2 ANQGSEA. CDR3 bases: TGCAGCGTTGTCAGGGACAGGACGGGCTACACCTTC. This gives the protein CSVVRDRTGYTF.

The sample holds a few counts of this clonotype. The chain recombines TRBV6-1 with TRBJ1-2, with 10 nucleotides matching TRBD1. The CDR3 has 12 residues. Germline trimming cut 6 bases from V and 8 bases from J; bases unmatched to any gene: 3. Germline V gives CDR1 MNHNS, CDR2 SASEGT. CDR3 residues: CASRGQGSGYTF. DNA of the CDR3: TGTGCCAGCAGGGGACAGGGGAGCGGCTACACCTTC.